This TCR beta chain came from a study of T cells in tumors after PD-1 blockade. Background on the study: No patient had prior checkpoint blockade, systemic immunosuppression, or radiotherapy within 4 weeks. Either cemiplimab 350 mg every 2 weeks or pembrolizumab 200 mg every 3 weeks was given. Some patients also took daily vismodegib 150 mg during anti-PD-1 treatment. Study-wide results and limits: Peripheral recruitment is suggested, as some novel exhausted tumor clones were in pre-treatment blood.

V was clipped by 1 base and J by 3 bases, with 18 bases between them. The CDR3 spans 17 residues. From germline, CDR1 is SGHVS and CDR2 FNYEAQ. Clones were read by immunoSEQ multiplex PCR, and TCRdb kept only the in-frame ones, dropping some. The sample holds 23,000 or so clones, 80% to 85% seen once. Concerning this clone itself: Its target is unknown.

The chain couples TRBV7-6 to TRBJ2-5; TRBD2 might be the D (6 bases). The source was PBMCs, collected after anti-PD-1 treatment. This TCR came from a human donor with basal cell carcinoma. The CDR3 sequence: CASSLVVTRTLKETQYF. CDR3 DNA sequence: TGTGCCAGCAGCTTAGTGGTGACTAGGACTCTGAAAGAGACCCAGTACTTC.